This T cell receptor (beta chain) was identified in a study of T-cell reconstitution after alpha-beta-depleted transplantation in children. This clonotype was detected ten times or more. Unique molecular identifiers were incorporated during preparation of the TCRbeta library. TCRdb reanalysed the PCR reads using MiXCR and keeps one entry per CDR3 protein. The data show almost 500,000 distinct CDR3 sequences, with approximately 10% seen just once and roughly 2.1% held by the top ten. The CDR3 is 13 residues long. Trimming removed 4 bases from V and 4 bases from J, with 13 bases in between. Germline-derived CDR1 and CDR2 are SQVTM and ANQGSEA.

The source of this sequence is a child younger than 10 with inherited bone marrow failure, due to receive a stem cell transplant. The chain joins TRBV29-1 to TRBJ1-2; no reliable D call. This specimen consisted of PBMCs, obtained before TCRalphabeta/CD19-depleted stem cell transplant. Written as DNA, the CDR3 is TGCAGCGTTGGCCCCGACGGGTTCTATGGCTACACCTTC. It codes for CSVGPDGFYGYTF.